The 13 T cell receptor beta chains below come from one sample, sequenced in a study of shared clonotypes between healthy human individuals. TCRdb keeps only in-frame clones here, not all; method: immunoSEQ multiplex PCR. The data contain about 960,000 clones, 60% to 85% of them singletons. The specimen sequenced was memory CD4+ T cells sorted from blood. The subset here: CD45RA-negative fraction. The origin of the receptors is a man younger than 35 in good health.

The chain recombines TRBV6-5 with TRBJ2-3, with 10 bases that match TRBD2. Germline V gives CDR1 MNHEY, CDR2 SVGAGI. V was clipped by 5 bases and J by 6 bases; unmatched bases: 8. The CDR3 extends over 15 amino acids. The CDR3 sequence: CASSNRAGGLDTQYF. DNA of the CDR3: TGTGCCAGCAGTAACCGAGCGGGAGGGCTGGATACGCAGTATTTT.

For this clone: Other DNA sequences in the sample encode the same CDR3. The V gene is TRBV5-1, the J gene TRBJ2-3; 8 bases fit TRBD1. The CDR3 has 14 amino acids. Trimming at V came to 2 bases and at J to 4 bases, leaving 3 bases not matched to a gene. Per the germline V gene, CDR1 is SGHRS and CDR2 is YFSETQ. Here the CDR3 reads CASSFGQGPDTQYF. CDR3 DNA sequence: TGCGCCAGCAGCTTTGGACAGGGACCAGATACGCAGTATTTT.

DNA for the CDR3: TGTGCCTGGAGTATCAGGAGCATTAGCAGGGGGAATCAGCCCCAGCATTTT. Amino acids: CAWSIRSISRGNQPQHF. The chain couples TRBV30 to TRBJ1-5, with 7 nucleotides matching TRBD1. CDR3 length equals 17 residues. The ends lost 2 bases at V and 4 bases at J; junction bases unmatched: 14. Germline values: CDR1 GTSNPN, CDR2 SVGIG (reference sequence).

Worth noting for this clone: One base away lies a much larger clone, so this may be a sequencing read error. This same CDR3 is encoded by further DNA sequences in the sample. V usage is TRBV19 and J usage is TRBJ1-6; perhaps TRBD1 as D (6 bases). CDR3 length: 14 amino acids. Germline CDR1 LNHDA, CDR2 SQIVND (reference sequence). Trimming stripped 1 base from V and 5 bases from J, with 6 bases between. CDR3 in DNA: TGTGCCAGTAGTATAGGGACAGATAATTCACCCCTCCACTTT. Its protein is CASSIGTDNSPLHF.

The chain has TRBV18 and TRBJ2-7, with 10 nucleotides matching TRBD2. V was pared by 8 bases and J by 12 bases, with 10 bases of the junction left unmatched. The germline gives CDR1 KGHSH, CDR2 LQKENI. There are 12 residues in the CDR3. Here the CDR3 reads CASQPASGSVYF. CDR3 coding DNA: TGTGCCAGCCAGCCGGCTAGCGGGAGTGTGTACTTC.

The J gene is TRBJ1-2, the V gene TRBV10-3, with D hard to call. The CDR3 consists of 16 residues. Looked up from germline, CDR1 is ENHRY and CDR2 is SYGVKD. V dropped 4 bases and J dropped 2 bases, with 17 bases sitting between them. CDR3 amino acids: CAISVIGPGGNYGYTF. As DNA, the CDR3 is TGTGCCATCAGTGTAATAGGTCCGGGTGGGAACTATGGCTACACCTTC.

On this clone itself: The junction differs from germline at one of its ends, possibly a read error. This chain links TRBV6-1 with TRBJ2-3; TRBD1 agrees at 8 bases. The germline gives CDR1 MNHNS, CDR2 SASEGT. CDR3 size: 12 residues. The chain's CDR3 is CASSEAAGGPNF. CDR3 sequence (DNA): TGTGCCAGCAGTGAAGCTGCAGGGGGCCCTAATTTT.

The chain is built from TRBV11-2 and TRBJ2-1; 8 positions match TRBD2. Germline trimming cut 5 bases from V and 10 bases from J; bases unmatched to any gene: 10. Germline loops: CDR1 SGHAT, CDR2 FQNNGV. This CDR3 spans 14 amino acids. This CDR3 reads CASSTGAGVREQFF. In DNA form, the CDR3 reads TGTGCCAGCAGCACCGGAGCGGGAGTACGCGAGCAGTTCTTC.

CDR3 DNA sequence: TGCAGCGTTTGGGGACAGGGGGCTGATGGCTACACCTTC. Its translation: CSVWGQGADGYTF. The chain links TRBV29-1 to TRBJ1-2; the match to TRBD1 covers 12 bases. The CDR3 covers 13 residues. The germline gives CDR1 SQVTM, CDR2 ANQGSEA. J gave up 6 bases and V 5 bases, and 4 bases lay outside the gene matches.

The CDR3 coding sequence is TGTGCCAGCAGCCAAGCGGCCACAGATACGCAGTATTTT. Protein: CASSQAATDTQYF. The chain links TRBV16 to TRBJ2-3, with D uncertain. This CDR3 comprises 13 residues. Deletions cut 2 bases from V and 2 bases from J, with 5 bases between. Germline CDR1 and CDR2: KGHSY and FQNENV.

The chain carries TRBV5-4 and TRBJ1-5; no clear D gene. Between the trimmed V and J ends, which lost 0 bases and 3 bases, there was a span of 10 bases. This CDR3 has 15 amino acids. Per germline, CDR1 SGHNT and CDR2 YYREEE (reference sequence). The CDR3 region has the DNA TGTGCCAGCAGCTTGGACCTCGGTCCCAATCAGCCCCAGCATTTT. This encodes CASSLDLGPNQPQHF.

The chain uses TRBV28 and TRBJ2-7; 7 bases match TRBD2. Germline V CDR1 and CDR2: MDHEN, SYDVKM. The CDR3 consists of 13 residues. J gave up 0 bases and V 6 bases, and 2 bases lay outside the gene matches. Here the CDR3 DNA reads TGTGCCAGCAGACTAGCGTCCTCCTACGAGCAGTACTTC. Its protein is CASRLASSYEQYF.

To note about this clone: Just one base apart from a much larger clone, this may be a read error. This chain's CDR3 is CASSRDYGYTF. CDR3 DNA sequence: TGTGCCAGTAGCAGGGACTATGGCTACACCTTC. This sequence joins TRBV19 and TRBJ1-2, with a tentative D call TRBD1 (5 bases). Germline V gene lookup returns CDR1 LNHDA and CDR2 SQIVND (reference sequence). The CDR3 sequence is 11 residues long. Trimming left V 6 bases short and J 3 bases short, with 5 bases between.